This note documents a single TCR beta chain sequence. Its matching antigen is unknown. The library targeted TCRbeta and was prepared with unique molecular identifiers. TCRdb re-called the PCR reads through MiXCR, storing one row per CDR3 protein. The sample includes 200,000 to 300,000 distinct CDR3 sequences, about a quarter of them seen just once. The data were taken from a study of T-cell reconstitution after alpha-beta-depleted transplantation in children. Findings of the study overall: From surviving recipient T cells and thymic progenitors came the high day-60 TCRbeta diversity observed in some patients. At one year after transplant, newly produced T cells mostly accounted for T-cell counts and diversity. Reportedly, alpha-beta T cells present about two months post-transplant originated from several hundred expanded clones of graft origin.

The CDR3 length is 14 residues. V shed 3 bases and J shed 2 bases, with 9 bases lying between them. Germline V gene data show CDR1 as SGHTS and CDR2 as YDEGEE. Sample: PBMCs, taken before TCRalphabeta/CD19-depleted stem cell transplant. The chain uses TRBV5-8 and TRBJ1-5; D possibly corresponds to TRBD1 (5 bases). The clonotype originates from a girl under 10 years old with Fanconi anemia, due to receive a stem cell transplant. This chain's CDR3 is CASSWDVGNQPQHF. The CDR3 bases are TGTGCCAGCAGCTGGGACGTGGGCAATCAGCCCCAGCATTTT.